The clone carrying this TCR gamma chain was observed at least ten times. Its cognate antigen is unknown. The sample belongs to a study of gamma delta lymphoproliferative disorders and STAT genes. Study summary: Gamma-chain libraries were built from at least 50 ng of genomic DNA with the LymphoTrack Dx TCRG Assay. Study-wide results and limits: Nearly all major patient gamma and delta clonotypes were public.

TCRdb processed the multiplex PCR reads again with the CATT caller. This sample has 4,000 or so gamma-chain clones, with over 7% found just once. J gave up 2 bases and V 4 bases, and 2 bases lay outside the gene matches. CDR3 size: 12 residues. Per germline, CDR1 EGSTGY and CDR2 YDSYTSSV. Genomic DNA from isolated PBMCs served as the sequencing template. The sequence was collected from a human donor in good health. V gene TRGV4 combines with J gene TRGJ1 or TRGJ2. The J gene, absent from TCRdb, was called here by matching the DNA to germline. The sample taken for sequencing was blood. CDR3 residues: CATWDYYYKKLF. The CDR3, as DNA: TGTGCCACCTGGGACTATTATTATAAGAAACTCTTT.